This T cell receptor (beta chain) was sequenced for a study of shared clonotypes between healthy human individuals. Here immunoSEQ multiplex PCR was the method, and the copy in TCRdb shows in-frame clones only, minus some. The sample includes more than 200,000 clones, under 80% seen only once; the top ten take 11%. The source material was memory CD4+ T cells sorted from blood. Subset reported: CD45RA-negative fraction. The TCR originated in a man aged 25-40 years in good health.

Here the CDR3 reads CASSLAADTQYF. The CDR3 DNA follows: TGTGCCAGCAGCCTGGCGGCAGATACGCAGTATTTT. The genes are TRBV5-5 and TRBJ2-3; D is undetermined. There are 12 residues in the CDR3. V lost 4 bases and J lost 4, with 7 bases in between. Looked up from germline, CDR1 is SGHKS and CDR2 is YYEKEE (reference sequence). Combining the CDR3 with reference TRBV5-5 and TRBJ2-3 gives the whole variable domain DAGVTQSPTHLIKTRGQQVTLRCSPISGHKSVSWYQQVLGQGPQFIFQYYEKEERGRGNFPDRFSARQFPNYSSELNVNALLLGDSALYLCASSLAADTQYFGPGTRLTVL.